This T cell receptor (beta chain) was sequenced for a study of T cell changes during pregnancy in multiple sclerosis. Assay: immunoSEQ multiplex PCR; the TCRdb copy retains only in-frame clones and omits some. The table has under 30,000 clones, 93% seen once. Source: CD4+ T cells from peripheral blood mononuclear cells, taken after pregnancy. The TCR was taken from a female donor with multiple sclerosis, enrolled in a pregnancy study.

The CDR3 sequence: CASSAQFRDRNNNEQFF. CDR3 DNA sequence: TGTGCCAGCAGCGCACAATTCCGGGACAGGAACAACAATGAGCAGTTCTTC. J is TRBJ2-1 and V is TRBV21-1; TRBD1, as called in the table, went unchecked against the DNA. TRBV21-1 is listed as a pseudogene. The CDR3 length is 17 residues.